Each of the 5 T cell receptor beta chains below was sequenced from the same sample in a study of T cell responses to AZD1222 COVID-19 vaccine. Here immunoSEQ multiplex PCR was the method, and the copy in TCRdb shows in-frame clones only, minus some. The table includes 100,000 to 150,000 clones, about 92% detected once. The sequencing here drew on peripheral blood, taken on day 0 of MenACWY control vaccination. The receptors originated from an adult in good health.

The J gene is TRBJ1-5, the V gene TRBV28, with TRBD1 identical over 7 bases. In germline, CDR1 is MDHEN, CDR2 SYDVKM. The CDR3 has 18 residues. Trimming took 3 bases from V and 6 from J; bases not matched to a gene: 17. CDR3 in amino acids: CASSFDRVAGDWSQPQHF. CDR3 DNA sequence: TGTGCCAGCAGTTTCGACAGGGTAGCAGGAGATTGGAGTCAGCCCCAGCATTTT.

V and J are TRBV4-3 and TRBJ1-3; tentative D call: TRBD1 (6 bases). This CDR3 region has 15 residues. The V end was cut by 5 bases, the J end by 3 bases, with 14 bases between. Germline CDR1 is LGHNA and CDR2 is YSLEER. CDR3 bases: TGCGCCAGCAGCTATGGAACAGGGTTTGGAAACACCATATATTTT. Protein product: CASSYGTGFGNTIYF.

DNA for the CDR3: TGTGCCAGCAGTTTCCCTTCGGGGGCGGGGTCCTACGAGCAGTACTTC. Translation: CASSFPSGAGSYEQYF. The chain uses TRBV28 and TRBJ2-7; D may match TRBD1 or TRBD2 (6 bases each). The length of the CDR3 is 16 residues. V was shortened by 3 bases and J by 1 base, with 16 bases between the two germline ends. CDR1 MDHEN and CDR2 SYDVKM come from the germline V gene.

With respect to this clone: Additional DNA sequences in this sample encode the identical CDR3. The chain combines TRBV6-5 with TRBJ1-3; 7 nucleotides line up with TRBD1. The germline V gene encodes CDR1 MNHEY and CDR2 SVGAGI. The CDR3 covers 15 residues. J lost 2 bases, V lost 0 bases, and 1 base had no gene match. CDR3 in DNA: TGTGCCAGCAGTTACTCGAGGGGGCCTGGAAACACCATATATTTT. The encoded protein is CASSYSRGPGNTIYF.

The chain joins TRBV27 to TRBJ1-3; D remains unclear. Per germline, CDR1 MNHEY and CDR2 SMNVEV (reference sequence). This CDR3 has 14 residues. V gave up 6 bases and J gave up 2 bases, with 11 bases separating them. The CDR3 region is CASSPTRTGNTIYF. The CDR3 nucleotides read TGTGCCAGCAGCCCGACGAGGACTGGAAACACCATATATTTT.